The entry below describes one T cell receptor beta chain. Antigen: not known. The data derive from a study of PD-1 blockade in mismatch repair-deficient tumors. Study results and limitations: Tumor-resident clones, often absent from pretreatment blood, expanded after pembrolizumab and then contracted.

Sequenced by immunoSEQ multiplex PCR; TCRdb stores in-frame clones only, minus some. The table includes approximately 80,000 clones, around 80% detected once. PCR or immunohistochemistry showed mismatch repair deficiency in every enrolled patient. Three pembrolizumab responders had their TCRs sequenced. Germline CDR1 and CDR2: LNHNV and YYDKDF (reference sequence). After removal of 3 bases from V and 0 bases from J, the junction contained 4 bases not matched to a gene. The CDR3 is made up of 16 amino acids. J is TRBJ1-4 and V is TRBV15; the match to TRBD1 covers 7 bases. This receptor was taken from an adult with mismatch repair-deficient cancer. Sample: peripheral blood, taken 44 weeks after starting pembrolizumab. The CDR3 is CATSSLTGTTNEKLFF. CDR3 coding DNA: TGTGCCACCAGCAGTTTGACAGGGACAACTAATGAAAAACTGTTTTTT.